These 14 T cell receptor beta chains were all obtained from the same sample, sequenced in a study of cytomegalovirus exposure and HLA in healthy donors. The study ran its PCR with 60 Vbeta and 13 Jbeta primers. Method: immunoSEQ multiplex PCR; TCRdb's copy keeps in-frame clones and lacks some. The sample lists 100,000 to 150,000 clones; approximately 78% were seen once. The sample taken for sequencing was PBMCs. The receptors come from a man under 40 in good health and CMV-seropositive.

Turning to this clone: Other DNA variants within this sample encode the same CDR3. The CDR3 is CSVGTSGSYEQYF. The CDR3 nucleotides are TGCAGCGTTGGGACTAGCGGGAGCTACGAGCAGTACTTC. V usage is TRBV29-1 and J usage is TRBJ2-7, with 13 bases aligning to TRBD2. Per germline, CDR1 SQVTM and CDR2 ANQGSEA. This CDR3 has 13 amino acids. The V gene end was trimmed by 4 bases and the J gene end by 3 bases; junction bases not matched to a gene: 0.

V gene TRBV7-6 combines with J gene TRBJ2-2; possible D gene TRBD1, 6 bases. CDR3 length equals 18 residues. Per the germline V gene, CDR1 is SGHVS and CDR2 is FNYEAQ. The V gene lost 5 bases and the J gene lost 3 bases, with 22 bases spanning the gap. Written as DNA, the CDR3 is TGTGCCAGCAGCCAAACACGCCCCGGGACACCATACACCGGGGAGCTGTTTTTT. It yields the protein CASSQTRPGTPYTGELFF.

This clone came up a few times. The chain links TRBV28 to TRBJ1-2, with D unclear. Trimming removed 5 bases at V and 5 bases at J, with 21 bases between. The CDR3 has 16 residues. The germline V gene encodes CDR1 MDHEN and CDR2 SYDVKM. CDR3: CASSAQTTTPGYGYTF. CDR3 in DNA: TGTGCCAGCAGTGCACAGACAACCACCCCGGGGTATGGCTACACCTTC.

CDR3 nucleotide sequence: TGTGCCAGCAGCAAACAGGGAGTCGGAGCTGAAGCTTTCTTT. Translated: CASSKQGVGAEAFF. V gene TRBV6-1 combines with J gene TRBJ1-1; perhaps TRBD1 as D (6 bases). CDR1 MNHNS and CDR2 SASEGT come from the germline V gene. The germline V and J ends were trimmed by 6 bases and 6 bases, with 17 bases remaining between them. The CDR3 spans 14 residues.

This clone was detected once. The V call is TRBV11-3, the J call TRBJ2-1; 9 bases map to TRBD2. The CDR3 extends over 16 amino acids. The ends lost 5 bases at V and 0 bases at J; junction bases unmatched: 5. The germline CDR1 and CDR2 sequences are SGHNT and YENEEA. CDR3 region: CASSPGLALSYNEQFF. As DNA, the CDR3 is TGTGCCAGCAGCCCAGGACTAGCGCTCTCCTACAATGAGCAGTTCTTC.

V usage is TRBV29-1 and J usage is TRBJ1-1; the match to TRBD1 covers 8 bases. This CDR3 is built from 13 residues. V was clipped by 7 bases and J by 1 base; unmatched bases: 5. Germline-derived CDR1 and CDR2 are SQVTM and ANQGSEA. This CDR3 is CSASGQGNTEAFF. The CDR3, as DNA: TGCAGCGCCTCAGGACAGGGGAACACTGAAGCTTTCTTT.

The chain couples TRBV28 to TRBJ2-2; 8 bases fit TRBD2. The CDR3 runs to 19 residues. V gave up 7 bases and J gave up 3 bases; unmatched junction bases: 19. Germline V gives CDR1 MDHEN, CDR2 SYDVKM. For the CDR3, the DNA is TGTGCCAGCACCGTCGGTCCCGGAGCGGGAGTTATCGACACCGGGGAGCTGTTTTTT. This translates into CASTVGPGAGVIDTGELFF.

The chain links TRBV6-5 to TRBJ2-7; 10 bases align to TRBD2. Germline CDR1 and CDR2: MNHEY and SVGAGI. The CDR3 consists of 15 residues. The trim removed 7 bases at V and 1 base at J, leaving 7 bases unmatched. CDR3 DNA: TGTGCCAGCAACCCTCGGACTAGCGGTTCCTACGAGCAGTACTTC. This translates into CASNPRTSGSYEQYF.

The CDR3 DNA follows: TGCGCCAGCAGACAAGGGATAAGAGGGACCGGGGAGCTGTTTTTT. This codes for CASRQGIRGTGELFF. V gene TRBV5-1 combines with J gene TRBJ2-2; a weak D match, TRBD2 (5 bases). V gave up 5 bases and J gave up 5 bases, with 16 bases separating them. Germline V CDR1 and CDR2: SGHRS, YFSETQ. This CDR3 is built from 15 residues.

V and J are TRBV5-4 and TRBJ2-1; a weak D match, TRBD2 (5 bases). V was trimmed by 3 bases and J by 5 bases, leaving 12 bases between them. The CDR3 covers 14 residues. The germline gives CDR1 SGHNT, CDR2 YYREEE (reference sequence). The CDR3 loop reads CASSWATRNNEQFF. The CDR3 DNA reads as TGTGCCAGCAGCTGGGCAACTAGGAACAATGAGCAGTTCTTC.

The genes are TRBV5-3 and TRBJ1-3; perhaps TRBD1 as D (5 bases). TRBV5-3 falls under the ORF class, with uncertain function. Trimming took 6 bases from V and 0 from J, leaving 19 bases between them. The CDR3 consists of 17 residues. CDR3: CARTRGGELRSGNTIYF. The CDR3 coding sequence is TGTGCCAGAACCCGGGGGGGGGAACTCCGCTCTGGAAACACCATATATTTT.

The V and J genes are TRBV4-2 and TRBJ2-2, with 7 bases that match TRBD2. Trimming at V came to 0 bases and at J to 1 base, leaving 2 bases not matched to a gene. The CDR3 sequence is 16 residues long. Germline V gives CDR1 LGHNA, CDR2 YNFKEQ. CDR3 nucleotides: TGTGCCAGCAGCCAAGATCCTAGCGGGAACACCGGGGAGCTGTTTTTT. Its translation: CASSQDPSGNTGELFF.

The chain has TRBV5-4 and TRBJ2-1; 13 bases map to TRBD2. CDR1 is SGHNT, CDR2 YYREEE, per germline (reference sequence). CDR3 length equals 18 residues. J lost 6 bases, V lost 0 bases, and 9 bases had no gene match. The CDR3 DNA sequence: TGTGCCAGCAGCTTGGCCATCAGACTAGCGGGAGGAGGCAATGAGCAGTTCTTC. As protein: CASSLAIRLAGGGNEQFF.

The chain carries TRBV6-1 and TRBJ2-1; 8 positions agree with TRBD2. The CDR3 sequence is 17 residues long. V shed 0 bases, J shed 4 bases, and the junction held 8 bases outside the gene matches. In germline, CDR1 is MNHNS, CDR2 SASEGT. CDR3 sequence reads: CASSEALSSGMYNEQFF. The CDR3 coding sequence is TGTGCCAGCAGTGAAGCGCTTAGTAGCGGGATGTACAATGAGCAGTTCTTC.